This passage covers 30 T cell receptor beta chains from one sample sequenced in a study of OX40 agonist ivuxolimab in advanced cancers. The repertoire was sequenced with immunoSEQ multiplex PCR; TCRdb's copy has only in-frame clones and lacks some. There are approximately 89,000 clones in the sample; roughly nine tenths occur only once, and 2.3% lies in the top ten. The sample was CD4+ or CD8+ T cells sorted from blood, taken in a trial of the OX40 agonist ivuxolimab. The receptors derive from an adult with an advanced solid tumor such as melanoma, head and neck, liver or kidney cancer.

V and J are TRBV5-1 and TRBJ2-2, with TRBD2 matching over 7 bases. The ends lost 4 bases at V and 4 bases at J; junction bases unmatched: 7. This CDR3 is built from 15 residues. CDR1 and CDR2 from the germline V gene are SGHRS and YFSETQ. The CDR3 DNA reads TGCGCCAGCAGCGCCGCTAGCGGAGTCACCGGGGAGCTGTTTTTT. Its protein product is CASSAASGVTGELFF.

The chain has TRBV7-9 and TRBJ2-7, with D perhaps given as TRBD1 or TRBD2 (5 bases each). Between the trimmed V and J ends, which lost 5 bases and 2 bases, there was a span of 16 bases. Germline V CDR1 and CDR2: SEHNR, FQNEAQ (reference sequence). The CDR3 sequence is 15 residues long. The CDR3 DNA reads TGTGCCAGCAGCCCCCGCCCTGGGGACCCCTACGAGCAGTACTTC. This encodes CASSPRPGDPYEQYF.

V and J are TRBV5-1 and TRBJ2-1; TRBD2 agrees at 14 bases. The CDR3 spans 16 residues. From germline, CDR1 is SGHRS and CDR2 YFSETQ. V lost 4 bases to trimming and J lost 7 bases; unmatched junction nucleotides: 7. The CDR3 is CASSALGTSGSNEQFF. CDR3 coding DNA: TGCGCCAGCAGCGCCCTCGGGACTAGCGGGAGTAATGAGCAGTTCTTC.

This chain uses TRBV28 with TRBJ1-1, with D tentatively TRBD1 (6 bases). The germline V and J ends were trimmed by 4 bases and 10 bases, with 16 bases remaining between them. CDR1 MDHEN and CDR2 SYDVKM come from the germline V gene. The CDR3 is made up of 13 amino acids. The CDR3 region has the DNA TGTGCCAGCAGTTCCCTTGAGGGGGGTAGAGCTTTCTTT. Protein: CASSSLEGGRAFF. The full variable domain, rest sourced from reference TRBV28 and TRBJ1-1, is DVKVTQSSRYLVKRTGEKVFLECVQDMDHENMFWYRQDPGLGLRLIYFSYDVKMKEKGDIPEGYSVSREKKERFSLILESASTNQTSMYLCASSSLEGGRAFFGQGTRLTVV.

The chain joins TRBV11-2 to TRBJ1-3, with D perhaps TRBD1 (5 bases). V shed 0 bases and J shed 0 bases, with 12 bases lying between them. Germline lookup yields CDR1 SGHAT and CDR2 FQNNGV. The CDR3 runs to 17 residues. The CDR3 DNA sequence: TGTGCCAGCAGCTTAGAGGGGACCTTATACTCTGGAAACACCATATATTTT. This gives the protein CASSLEGTLYSGNTIYF. The complete variable domain, with remaining parts taken from reference TRBV11-2 and TRBJ1-3, reads EAGVAQSPRYKIIEKRQSVAFWCNPISGHATLYWYQQILGQGPKLLIQFQNNGVVDDSQLPKDRFSAERLKGVDSTLKIQPAKLEDSAVYLCASSLEGTLYSGNTIYFGEGSWLTVV.

This clone was recorded a few times. The chain uses TRBV7-9 and TRBJ1-4, with D possibly matching TRBD1 (6 bases). Germline V gene sequence: CDR1 SEHNR, CDR2 FQNEAQ (reference sequence). Between the trimmed V and J ends, which lost 5 bases and 0 bases, there was a span of 16 bases. This CDR3 comprises 17 residues. The CDR3 DNA follows: TGTGCCAGCAGCGAACGACAGAGGGACACAACTAATGAAAAACTGTTTTTT. It translates to CASSERQRDTTNEKLFF.

The chain combines TRBV28 with TRBJ2-1; no definite D call. V dropped 3 bases and J dropped 8 bases, with 8 bases sitting between them. This CDR3 is 12 amino acids long. From germline, CDR1 is MDHEN and CDR2 SYDVKM. The CDR3 nucleotides read TGTGCCAGCAGTTTTCCCCCCTATGAGCAGTTCTTC. It is translated as CASSFPPYEQFF. The full variable domain, rest sourced from reference TRBV28 and TRBJ2-1, is DVKVTQSSRYLVKRTGEKVFLECVQDMDHENMFWYRQDPGLGLRLIYFSYDVKMKEKGDIPEGYSVSREKKERFSLILESASTNQTSMYLCASSFPPYEQFFGPGTRLTVL.

The chain is built from TRBV6-1 and TRBJ2-1; 13 bases are shared with TRBD2. J lost 4 bases, V lost 7 bases, and 4 bases had no gene match. Per germline, CDR1 MNHNS and CDR2 SASEGT. The CDR3 is made up of 15 amino acids. The CDR3 bases are TGTGCCAGCACCATGACTAGCGGGGGGTACAATGAGCAGTTCTTC. This sequence encodes CASTMTSGGYNEQFF.

The CDR3 sequence is CASRTGTGVQETQYF. In nucleotides, the CDR3 is TGTGCCAGCAGAACCGGGACAGGGGTCCAAGAGACCCAGTACTTC. This rearrangement joins TRBV6-1 to TRBJ2-5; 10 nucleotides align to TRBD1. Germline-derived CDR1 and CDR2 are MNHNS and SASEGT. This CDR3 comprises 15 residues. V lost 6 bases and J lost 1; bases outside the gene matches: 5.

The V and J genes are TRBV5-1 and TRBJ2-7; 9 bases map to TRBD1. The CDR3 length is 14 residues. Germline V gene data show CDR1 as SGHRS and CDR2 as YFSETQ. V shed 5 bases, J shed 0 bases, and the junction held 3 bases outside the gene matches. DNA for the CDR3: TGCGCCAGCAGAGAACAGGGGGCCTCCTACGAGCAGTACTTC. This gives the protein CASREQGASYEQYF.

V and J are TRBV6-1 and TRBJ2-7; 11 positions agree with TRBD2. The CDR3 consists of 15 residues. CDR1 is MNHNS and CDR2 is SASEGT in the germline V gene. The V gene end was trimmed by 6 bases and the J gene end by 2 bases; junction bases not matched to a gene: 6. The CDR3 sequence: CASSSTSGGTYEQYF. CDR3 nucleotide sequence: TGTGCCAGCAGCTCCACTAGCGGGGGAACCTACGAGCAGTACTTC.

About this clone: In the same sample, other DNA sequences code for this CDR3. J is TRBJ1-2 and V is TRBV29-1, with D possibly being TRBD1 (6 bases). The CDR3 totals 14 residues. Germline assignment: CDR1 SQVTM and CDR2 ANQGSEA. V shed 3 bases and J shed 4 bases, with 15 bases lying between them. The CDR3 DNA is TGCAGCGTTGAGGGACAAGGAAGTGTCTATGGCTACACCTTC. This translates into CSVEGQGSVYGYTF. The variable domain in full, completed from reference TRBV29-1 and TRBJ1-2, reads SAVISQKPSRDICQRGTSLTIQCQVDSQVTMMFWYRQQPGQSLTLIATANQGSEATYESGFVIDKFPISRPNLTFSTLTVSNMSPEDSSIYLCSVEGQGSVYGYTFGSGTRLTVV.

Here the CDR3 DNA reads TGCGCCAGCAAAGAAAACACCGGGGAGCTGTTTTTT. Translating gives CASKENTGELFF. The rearrangement links TRBV5-1 to TRBJ2-2; no firm D call. This CDR3 has 12 amino acids. Trimming left V 6 bases short and J 2 bases short, with 5 bases between. CDR1 and CDR2 from the germline V gene are SGHRS and YFSETQ.

In DNA, the CDR3 is TGCGCCAGCAGCGGCGGGGGCGGGAGCGAGACCCAGTACTTC. This sequence encodes CASSGGGGSETQYF. The rearrangement uses TRBV5-1 and TRBJ2-5, with TRBD2 as a possible D gene (7 bases). Germline loops: CDR1 SGHRS, CDR2 YFSETQ. This CDR3 contains 14 residues. Between the trimmed V and J ends, which lost 4 bases and 5 bases, there was a span of 15 bases.

The CDR3 DNA reads TGTGCCAGCAGTGCCCTCATCAAGAGGGGGCGCCGAAATGAAAAACTGTTTTTT. It specifies CASSALIKRGRRNEKLFF. The V call is TRBV25-1, the J call TRBJ1-4, with 7 bases matching TRBD1. The length of the CDR3 is 18 residues. The V segment lost 4 bases and the J segment 5 bases; nucleotides outside the gene matches: 16. Germline CDR1 reads MGHDK; CDR2 reads SYGVNS.

The gene calls are TRBV6-6 and TRBJ2-3, with TRBD1 identical over 11 bases. Germline CDR1 MNHNY, CDR2 SVGAGI (reference sequence). The CDR3 is 15 residues long. The V and J ends lost 2 bases and 4 bases, in that order; junction bases with no gene match: 2. The CDR3 sequence: CASSYGQGAPDTQYF. DNA of the CDR3: TGTGCCAGCAGTTACGGACAGGGGGCCCCAGATACGCAGTATTTT.

The chain combines TRBV28 with TRBJ1-2, with TRBD1 matching 10 bases. CDR1 MDHEN and CDR2 SYDVKM come from the germline V gene. The V segment lost 6 bases and the J segment 4 bases; nucleotides outside the gene matches: 8. CDR3 length equals 15 residues. CDR3 coding DNA: TGTGCCAGCAGAACTACCGGGACAGGGGTCTATGGCTACACCTTC. This encodes CASRTTGTGVYGYTF.

The chain recombines TRBV2 with TRBJ2-1, with D perhaps assigned TRBD1 or TRBD2 (6 bases each). Trimming took off 8 bases at V and 8 bases at J, with 25 bases between the two ends. CDR3 size: 16 residues. Germline-derived CDR1 and CDR2 are SNHLY and FYNNEI. The CDR3 region is CASSRGGGRSRDEQFF. CDR3 bases: TGTGCCAGCTCCCGCGGAGGGGGACGCAGTCGGGATGAGCAGTTCTTC. Variable domain in full (rest from reference TRBV2 and TRBJ2-1): EPEVTQTPSHQVTQMGQEVILRCVPISNHLYFYWYRQILGQKVEFLVSFYNNEISEKSEIFDDQFSVERPDGSNFTLKIRSTKLEDSAMYFCASSRGGGRSRDEQFFGPGTRLTVL.

J is TRBJ2-7 and V is TRBV19, with 7 positions matching TRBD2. This CDR3 has 12 amino acids. V shed 9 bases and J 2 bases; nucleotides not matched to a gene: 4. Germline CDR1 LNHDA, CDR2 SQIVND (reference sequence). The CDR3, as DNA: TGTGCCAGCTCGGGACTACCCTACGAGCAGTACTTC. Translated, it gives CASSGLPYEQYF.

This sequence joins TRBV19 and TRBJ1-2, with 9 bases lining up with TRBD1. The V segment lost 7 bases and the J segment 4 bases; nucleotides outside the gene matches: 7. The germline V gene encodes CDR1 LNHDA and CDR2 SQIVND (reference sequence). The CDR3 extends over 14 amino acids. The CDR3 coding sequence is TGTGCCAGTAACATCGGGACAGGGAGCTATGGCTACACCTTC. Amino acids: CASNIGTGSYGYTF.

The chain recombines TRBV7-6 with TRBJ2-7; D perhaps matches TRBD2 (5 bases). CDR3 length equals 13 residues. With 5 bases removed from V and 7 bases from J, the gap between germline ends came to 15 bases. CDR1 SGHVS and CDR2 FNYEAQ come from the germline V gene. DNA of the CDR3: TGTGCCAGCAGCCCTTGGACGGGGTGGGAGCAGTACTTC. Its translation: CASSPWTGWEQYF.

The V gene is TRBV28, the J gene TRBJ2-1; 11 nucleotides line up with TRBD1. The V gene end was trimmed by 5 bases and the J gene end by 8 bases; junction bases not matched to a gene: 17. Germline CDR1 is MDHEN and CDR2 is SYDVKM. This CDR3 has 18 residues. The CDR3 region is CASSLAQPKGQGDYEQFF. The CDR3 nucleotides are TGTGCCAGCAGTCTCGCCCAACCAAAGGGACAGGGGGACTATGAGCAGTTCTTC.

The chain combines TRBV9 with TRBJ2-1; the match to TRBD2 covers 10 bases. Germline V CDR1 and CDR2: SGDLS, YYNGEE. CDR3 length: 15 residues. V dropped 4 bases and J dropped 2; count of bases not matched to a gene: 3. CDR3 in amino acids: CASSPGLAAYNEQFF. The CDR3 DNA is TGTGCCAGCAGCCCCGGACTAGCGGCCTACAATGAGCAGTTCTTC.

V gene TRBV10-1 combines with J gene TRBJ2-4; D unclear. The CDR3 runs 17 residues. In germline, CDR1 is WNHNN, CDR2 SYGVQD (reference sequence). The V and J ends lost 6 bases and 0 bases respectively, with 18 bases between them. CDR3 nucleotide sequence: TGCGCCAGCAGCTGGACGTACGCAATATTAGCCAAAAACATTCAGTACTTC. Its translation is CASSWTYAILAKNIQYF.

The chain employs TRBV5-1 and TRBJ2-6; D remains ambiguous. Trimming removed 4 bases from V and 0 bases from J, with 14 bases in between. CDR1 and CDR2 from the germline V gene are SGHRS and YFSETQ. The CDR3 is 17 residues long. CDR3 nucleotides: TGCGCCAGCAGCAGTTCAGTGGGCGGCTCTGGGGCCAACGTCCTGACTTTC. Translated: CASSSSVGGSGANVLTF. Full variable domain (remainder filled in from reference TRBV5-1 and TRBJ2-6): KAGVTQTPRYLIKTRGQQVTLSCSPISGHRSVSWYQQTPGQGLQFLFEYFSETQRNKGNFPGRFSGRQFSNSRSEMNVSTLELGDSALYLCASSSSVGGSGANVLTFGAGSRLTVL.

The chain links TRBV23-1 to TRBJ2-5; D uncertain. TRBV23-1 qualifies as an ORF whose function is uncertain. The V and J ends lost 3 bases and 5 bases respectively, with 10 bases between them. This CDR3 comprises 13 residues. The CDR3 bases are TGCGCCAGCAGTCATGAGGTGGGCGAGACCCAGTACTTC. Translating gives CASSHEVGETQYF.

V gene TRBV28 combines with J gene TRBJ2-7; 10 bases agree with TRBD1. The CDR3 is 14 residues long. The J segment lost 2 bases and the V segment lost 6 bases, leaving 4 bases of the junction unmatched. Germline V gives CDR1 MDHEN, CDR2 SYDVKM. CDR3 protein: CASRGQGGTYEQYF. The CDR3, as DNA: TGTGCCAGCAGAGGACAGGGGGGAACCTACGAGCAGTACTTC.

The chain employs TRBV28 and TRBJ2-3, with D perhaps matching TRBD1 or TRBD2 (5 bases each). Germline V CDR1 and CDR2: MDHEN, SYDVKM. The CDR3 contains 16 residues. Deletions cut 2 bases from V and 6 bases from J, with 18 bases between. CDR3 residues: CASSLAWGRESDTQYF. Written as DNA, the CDR3 is TGTGCCAGCAGTTTAGCCTGGGGCAGGGAGTCGGATACGCAGTATTTT. The whole variable domain, remainder taken from reference TRBV28 and TRBJ2-3, is DVKVTQSSRYLVKRTGEKVFLECVQDMDHENMFWYRQDPGLGLRLIYFSYDVKMKEKGDIPEGYSVSREKKERFSLILESASTNQTSMYLCASSLAWGRESDTQYFGPGTRLTVL.

The V gene is TRBV20-1, the J gene TRBJ2-3; D call uncertain. In germline, CDR1 is DFQATT, CDR2 SNEGSKA (reference sequence). This CDR3 has 11 amino acids. As DNA, the CDR3 is TGCAGCCCCTCCCCCACAGATACGCAGTATTTT. This codes for CSPSPTDTQYF.

This chain uses TRBV5-1 with TRBJ1-4; a possible D gene is TRBD1 (5 bases). The CDR3 contains 15 residues. Germline V gene lookup returns CDR1 SGHRS and CDR2 YFSETQ. The germline V and J ends were trimmed by 6 bases and 4 bases, with 16 bases remaining between them. The CDR3, as DNA: TGCGCCAGCAACATACTTGGGGCCGGTAATGAAAAACTGTTTTTT. Amino acids: CASNILGAGNEKLFF.